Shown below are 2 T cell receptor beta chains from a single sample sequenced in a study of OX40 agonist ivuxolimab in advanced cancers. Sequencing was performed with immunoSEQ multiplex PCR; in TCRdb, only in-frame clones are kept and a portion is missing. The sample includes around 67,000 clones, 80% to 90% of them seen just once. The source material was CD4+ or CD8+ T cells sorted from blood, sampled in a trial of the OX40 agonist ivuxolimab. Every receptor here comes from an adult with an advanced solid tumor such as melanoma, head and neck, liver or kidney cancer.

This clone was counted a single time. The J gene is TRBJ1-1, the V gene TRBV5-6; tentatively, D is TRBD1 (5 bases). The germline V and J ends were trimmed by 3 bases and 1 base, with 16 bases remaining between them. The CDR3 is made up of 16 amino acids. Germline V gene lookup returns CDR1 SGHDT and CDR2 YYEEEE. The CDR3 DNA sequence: TGTGCCAGCAGCTGGGGACGGACGACGAGGAACACTGAAGCTTTCTTT. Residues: CASSWGRTTRNTEAFF.

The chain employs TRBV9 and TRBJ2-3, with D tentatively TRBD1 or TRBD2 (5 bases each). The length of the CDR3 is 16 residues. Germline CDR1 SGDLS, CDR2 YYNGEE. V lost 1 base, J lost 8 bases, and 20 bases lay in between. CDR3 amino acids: CASSVTGTRQSGTQYF. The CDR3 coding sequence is TGTGCCAGCAGCGTAACCGGGACCCGCCAGTCGGGTACGCAGTATTTT.